The clone carrying this TCR beta chain appeared many times. Antigen specificity is unknown. Unique molecular identifiers featured in how the TCRbeta library was prepared. In TCRdb, the PCR reads were re-called with MiXCR into one record per CDR3 protein. The sample has hundreds of thousands of distinct CDR3 sequences; around 9.9% are singletons. These data come from a study of T-cell reconstitution after alpha-beta-depleted transplantation in children. Study findings and constraints: Newly produced T cells mostly provided counts and TCRbeta diversity after one year, as hyperexpanded clones declined. The study traced high day-60 TCRbeta diversity in some patients to surviving recipient T cells and thymic progenitors. About two months after transplant, alpha-beta T cells reportedly came from several hundred expanded graft clones.

The receptor's source is a child younger than two with acute myeloid leukemia, due to receive a stem cell transplant. Sequencing used PBMCs, obtained before TCRalphabeta/CD19-depleted stem cell transplant.

The CDR3 sequence is CASSSLGERPQHF. CDR3 nucleotides: TGTGCCAGCAGCTCCTTAGGTGAACGGCCCCAGCATTTT. The V and J genes are TRBV28 and TRBJ1-5; D gene uncertain. Germline values: CDR1 MDHEN, CDR2 SYDVKM. The CDR3 length is 13 residues. Trimming pared 6 bases from V and 9 bases from J, leaving 15 bases between.